Described below is a single T cell receptor beta chain sequence and its context. Its binding antigen is unknown. The donors whose samples were sequenced had carbamazepine-induced Stevens-Johnson syndrome or toxic epidermal necrolysis (CBZ-SJS/TEN). Peripheral blood repertoires came from CBZ-SJS/TEN patients of Han Chinese (roughly 5) and European (roughly six) origin. Next-generation sequencing was used to profile the T cell receptor repertoires of patients with drug-induced severe cutaneous adverse reactions in a search for drug-specific clonotypes. RNA was isolated either from blister cells of skin lesions or from peripheral blood mononuclear cells. For both bulk and single-cell sequencing, libraries were prepared with the iRepertoire multiplex PCR system and TCR subtype-specific primers. Multiplex PCR using primers aimed at the V, D and J gene regions produced the bulk TCR beta libraries. Each sample contributed roughly 100-500 ng of RNA as input for preparing the bulk TCR library. Bulk TCR beta amplicons were sequenced on an Illumina MiSeq. Concerning the study's data processing: Sample misassignments and low-quality sequencing reads were filtered out during quality control steps. CDR3 was defined as the amino acids between the V-gene Y[YFLI]C motif and the J-segment [FW]GXGT motif. TRBV and TRBJ gene assignments and CDR3 clonotypes followed the IMGT database. Per-sample TRBV expression was normalized to the mean of the same gene in PBMC from approximately 40 healthy donors. TCRdb reprocessed the reads; each CDR3 protein sequence makes one entry, and DNA is unavailable. TCRdb, rather than the study authors, made the V and J calls. The sample table on file contains tens of thousands of distinct CDR3 sequences. Of the sample, 7.5% is held by the ten largest clones.

This specimen belongs to a study of T cells in severe cutaneous drug reactions (dated by TCRdb to between 2018 and 2021). Notes on the research overall: Between 2011 and 2018, patients were recruited from Taiwan, Thailand and a European registry network. Only patients with a probable or definite SJS/TEN or DRESS diagnosis by RegiSCAR criteria were enrolled. The Naranjo algorithm and the ALDEN drug causality algorithm were used to identify the culprit drug. Patients in either the acute or the recovery stage provided biological samples, such as blister fluids/cells and PBMC. Single-cell sequencing, quantitative PCR validation, functional assays and transgenic mouse experiments were combined with bulk TCR sequencing. The libraries were made with iRepertoire multiplex PCR, and the authors referred to a comparison in which iRepertoire and 5' RACE methods, with or without UMI, captured abundant clonotypes to a similar degree.

Broader findings and caveats from the paper: The authors stated that further study is still needed to find out whether the public TCR applies more generally to SJS/TEN caused by other drugs. All seven CBZ-SJS/TEN blister samples contained a public TCRbeta CDR3 (mean approximately 14%), which was undetectable or scarce in tolerant-control and healthy-donor PBMC. A strong increase in TRBV12-4 usage was observed in CBZ-SJS/TEN patients, with averages of 25% to 40% in blister cells and roughly 5.1% in PBMC.

The germline V gene gives CDR1 as MGHDK and CDR2 as SYGVNS. The CDR3 covers 13 residues, taking in both the cysteine and the phenylalanine. No nucleotide data were recorded. Sequencing was carried out using PBMCs. The sequence is built from TRBV25-1 and TRBJ2-1. The sequence was obtained from a human donor with toxic epidermal necrolysis, a severe cutaneous drug reaction. The encoded CDR3 is CASSEAIERRQFF.